This T cell receptor beta chain was sequenced during a study of regulatory T cells in long-lasting Graves disease. Study-wide results and limits: Reduced TCR diversity was observed in persistent Graves' patients versus newly diagnosed patients. Comparison showed that persistent patients shared more public clonotypes (roughly 2,500) than new patients (around 1,000).

This clonotype has ten or more counts. Its cognate antigen is unknown. Construction of the TCR beta libraries employed iRepertoire HTBI primers in conjunction with Arm-PCR of CDR3 regions. In the original analysis: Overall, samples carried approximately 60 TRBV and 14 TRBJ segments. Each CDR3 protein is one row after TCRdb ran MiXCR on the multiplex PCR reads. The authors' filters were not applied to this entry. The top ten clones hold about 14% of a sample with about 240,000 distinct CDR3 sequences, just over 20% of them seen once. The CDR3 sequence is 13 residues long. Germline CDR1 is SGDLS and CDR2 is YYNGEE. Trimming left V 4 bases short and J 5 bases short, with 12 bases between. Described time point: newly diagnosed GD, antithyroid drugs for less than 3 months. Following extraction of RNA from PBMCs, that RNA was used to make the TCR library. EDTA tubes held roughly 10 milliliters of peripheral blood from each patient.

The V and J genes are TRBV9 and TRBJ1-1; D is uncertain. This specimen consisted of peripheral blood mononuclear cells (PBMCs), obtained at new diagnosis, from a patient treated with antithyroid drugs. The sequence was collected from a female donor with Graves disease. As DNA, the CDR3 is TGTGCCAGCAGCCCTAGCTTAGGGACTGAAGCTTTCTTT. It encodes CASSPSLGTEAFF.